The next 26 T cell receptor beta chains were all read from a single sample in a study of blood T cell repertoires in COVID-19. TCRdb keeps only in-frame clones here, not all; method: immunoSEQ multiplex PCR. The sample carries approximately 100,000 clones, roughly nine tenths recorded once. Sequenced sample: peripheral blood. Receptor source: an elderly woman with acute or convalescent COVID-19.

This sequence joins TRBV27 and TRBJ2-3; D not certain. This CDR3 spans 15 amino acids. CDR1 and CDR2 from the germline V gene are MNHEY and SMNVEV (reference sequence). With 4 bases removed from V and 4 bases from J, the gap between germline ends came to 15 bases. The CDR3: CASSSFVSRSDTQYF. CDR3 in DNA: TGTGCCAGCAGTTCGTTCGTTTCCCGTTCAGATACGCAGTATTTT.

The J gene is TRBJ1-5, the V gene TRBV18; possible D gene TRBD1, 6 bases. CDR1 is KGHSH and CDR2 is LQKENI in the germline V gene. The CDR3 loop spans 13 amino acids. The germline V and J ends were trimmed by 0 bases and 10 bases, with 10 bases remaining between them. The CDR3 spells CASSPPTGGPQHF. The CDR3 bases are TGTGCCAGCTCACCACCGACAGGAGGACCCCAGCATTTT.

The count of this clone is one. The chain joins TRBV28 to TRBJ2-5; 12 bases agree with TRBD2. In germline, CDR1 is MDHEN, CDR2 SYDVKM. The V and J ends lost 0 bases and 5 bases, in that order; junction bases with no gene match: 7. The CDR3 totals 17 residues. CDR3 coding DNA: TGTGCCAGCAGTTTATGGCCTAGCGGGGGGGCGTGGGAGACCCAGTACTTC. It codes for CASSLWPSGGAWETQYF. Full variable domain (missing parts from reference TRBV28 and TRBJ2-5): DVKVTQSSRYLVKRTGEKVFLECVQDMDHENMFWYRQDPGLGLRLIYFSYDVKMKEKGDIPEGYSVSREKKERFSLILESASTNQTSMYLCASSLWPSGGAWETQYFGPGTRLLVL.

CDR3 sequence (DNA): TGTGCCAGCAGCCCCCGGAGTTACCAAGAGACCCAGTACTTC. Translating it yields CASSPRSYQETQYF. This chain joins TRBV7-2 and TRBJ2-5; no clear D gene. Per germline, CDR1 SGHTA and CDR2 FQGNSA. V lost 5 bases to trimming and J lost 0 bases, with 10 bases between them. The CDR3 has 14 amino acids.

This rearrangement joins TRBV27 to TRBJ1-1; unclear D gene. The V and J ends lost 8 bases and 1 base respectively, with 8 bases between them. The V gene's germline CDR1 is MNHEY and CDR2 SMNVEV (reference sequence). This CDR3 has 12 residues. The CDR3 sequence is CASREANTEAFF. Written as DNA, the CDR3 is TGTGCCAGCCGCGAGGCGAACACTGAAGCTTTCTTT.

The rearrangement links TRBV7-9 to TRBJ1-2, with TRBD1 matching over 7 bases. Trimming cost V 5 bases and J 4 bases; bases outside gene matches: 4. The CDR3 length is 13 residues. Looked up from germline, CDR1 is SEHNR and CDR2 is FQNEAQ (reference sequence). Here the CDR3 reads CASSRGQIYGYTF. The CDR3 bases are TGTGCCAGCAGCCGGGGACAGATCTATGGCTACACCTTC.

This clone was counted between two and nine times. The V gene is TRBV7-2, the J gene TRBJ2-5; tentative D call: TRBD1 (6 bases). Germline V gene data show CDR1 as SGHTA and CDR2 as FQGNSA. This CDR3 spans 13 amino acids. Trimming took off 1 base at V and 9 bases at J, with 12 bases between the two ends. The DNA for the CDR3 is TGTGCCAGCAGCTTAGTTGCAGGGGTGGCCCAGTACTTC. Its protein product is CASSLVAGVAQYF.

J is TRBJ1-6 and V is TRBV6-2 or TRBV6-3; perhaps TRBD1 as D (6 bases). The CDR3 has 14 amino acids. Germline lookup yields CDR1 MNHEY and CDR2 SVGEGT. Between the trimmed V and J ends, which lost 5 bases and 4 bases, there was a span of 9 bases. In nucleotides, the CDR3 is TGTGCCAGCAGTCCGACAGGATATAATTCACCCCTCCACTTT. As protein: CASSPTGYNSPLHF.

This clone was detected only once. V is TRBV24-1 and J is TRBJ1-5, with 10 bases identical to TRBD1. The germline V gene has CDR1 KGHDR and CDR2 SFDVKD. CDR3 length: 14 amino acids. V shed 4 bases and J 7 bases; nucleotides not matched to a gene: 3. In DNA form, the CDR3 reads TGTGCCACCAGTGAGACAGGGGGCGAGCAGCCCCAGCATTTT. It yields the protein CATSETGGEQPQHF.

The chain combines TRBV27 with TRBJ1-2; D remains unclear. Germline loops: CDR1 MNHEY, CDR2 SMNVEV (reference sequence). The CDR3 spans 13 residues. V shed 4 bases and J shed 7 bases, with 13 bases lying between them. The CDR3 region has the DNA TGTGCCAGCAGTTCCGGTTTGCGCTCTGGCTACACCTTC. Encoded protein: CASSSGLRSGYTF.

J is TRBJ1-5 and V is TRBV5-1, with D possibly matching TRBD1 (5 bases). V lost 4 bases, J lost 4 bases, and 12 bases lay in between. The CDR3 length is 14 residues. Per the germline V gene, CDR1 is SGHRS and CDR2 is YFSETQ. CDR3 sequence reads: CASSILPGNQPQHF. CDR3 bases: TGCGCCAGCAGCATTCTACCAGGGAATCAGCCCCAGCATTTT.

This sequence joins TRBV18 and TRBJ1-2; D is uncertain. This CDR3 has 15 amino acids. V was cut by 3 bases and J by 5 bases, with 16 bases left in between. Germline V gene lookup returns CDR1 KGHSH and CDR2 LQKENI. The CDR3 reads CASSPASNSPYGYTF. CDR3 nucleotide sequence: TGTGCCAGCTCACCTGCATCCAACAGCCCATATGGCTACACCTTC.

This chain uses TRBV12-3 or TRBV12-4 with TRBJ2-3; the D is unclear. This CDR3 comprises 12 residues. Trimming pared 8 bases from V and 1 base from J, leaving 7 bases between. The CDR3 loop reads CASGSGTDTQYF. CDR3 in DNA: TGTGCCAGCGGTTCTGGCACAGATACGCAGTATTTT.

The gene calls are TRBV7-9 and TRBJ1-2; D remains ambiguous. V was cut by 4 bases and J by 8 bases, with 17 bases left in between. CDR1 SEHNR and CDR2 FQNEAQ come from the germline V gene (reference sequence). The CDR3 has 14 residues. The chain's CDR3 is CASSSSMEDKGYTF. The CDR3 DNA follows: TGTGCCAGCAGCTCTTCAATGGAGGATAAAGGCTACACCTTC.

This clone occurred once. V is TRBV28 and J is TRBJ2-1, with TRBD2 matching over 7 bases. This CDR3 contains 16 residues. CDR1 and CDR2 (germline): MDHEN, SYDVKM. Losses at the gene ends were 7 bases for V and 1 base for J; bases not matched to a gene: 10. The CDR3 DNA reads as TGTGCCAGCACCAAGGGCTGGGAGGGGTCCTACAATGAGCAGTTCTTC. Residues: CASTKGWEGSYNEQFF.

The chain recombines TRBV10-3 with TRBJ1-5; D gene uncertain. The CDR3 loop spans 16 amino acids. Trimming stripped 2 bases from V and 2 bases from J, with 13 bases between. The V gene's germline CDR1 is ENHRY and CDR2 SYGVKD. CDR3 sequence (DNA): TGTGCCATCAGTGAGGGGAGCGGTTTTGGCAATCAGCCCCAGCATTTT. The encoded protein is CAISEGSGFGNQPQHF.

V gene TRBV19 combines with J gene TRBJ2-2; TRBD1 is a possible D gene (7 bases). The germline V gene has CDR1 LNHDA and CDR2 SQIVND (reference sequence). The CDR3 consists of 14 residues. V was cut by 4 bases and J by 4 bases, with 10 bases left in between. This CDR3 is CASSTQGGTGELFF. The DNA of the CDR3 is TGTGCCAGTAGTACCCAGGGGGGCACCGGGGAGCTGTTTTTT.

This chain joins TRBV7-2 and TRBJ2-1; D not certain. This CDR3 has 15 residues. V was shortened by 2 bases and J by 2 bases, with 10 bases between the two germline ends. The germline gives CDR1 SGHTA, CDR2 FQGNSA. Written as DNA, the CDR3 is TGTGCCAGCAGCTTAAGCCCCCGGGCCTACAATGAGCAGTTCTTC. Its protein product is CASSLSPRAYNEQFF.

This clone has just a few counts. CDR3 residues: CASSLDGALGGNQPQHF. Written as DNA, the CDR3 is TGCGCCAGCAGCTTGGATGGGGCGCTGGGGGGGAATCAGCCCCAGCATTTT. The rearrangement uses TRBV5-1 and TRBJ1-5; a weak D match, TRBD1 (5 bases). Germline V gene sequence: CDR1 SGHRS, CDR2 YFSETQ. V lost 0 bases and J 4 bases, leaving 17 bases between the germline ends. The CDR3 has 17 amino acids.

The V gene is TRBV19, the J gene TRBJ2-7, with D maybe TRBD1 (7 bases). The CDR3 consists of 16 residues. Germline CDR1 LNHDA, CDR2 SQIVND (reference sequence). V lost 3 bases, J lost 7 bases, and 22 bases lay in between. CDR3 loop: CASSIAQGGMVGEQYF. In nucleotides, the CDR3 is TGTGCCAGTAGTATCGCCCAGGGGGGAATGGTTGGGGAGCAGTACTTC.

The chain uses TRBV2 and TRBJ2-7; 7 bases align to TRBD2. The CDR3 totals 15 residues. Trimming removed 4 bases from V and 0 bases from J; junction bases left unmatched: 6. Germline V CDR1 and CDR2: SNHLY, FYNNEI. The CDR3 region is CASSVTSLASYEQYF. CDR3 coding DNA: TGTGCCAGCAGTGTGACTAGCCTCGCCTCCTACGAGCAGTACTTC.

This clone was detected once. The rearrangement links TRBV3-1 (or the pseudogene TRBV3-2) to TRBJ2-7, with D perhaps TRBD1 (5 bases). Germline lookup yields CDR1 LGHDT and CDR2 YNNKEL (reference sequence). V lost 0 bases to trimming and J lost 2 bases, with 8 bases between them. CDR3 length: 14 residues. CDR3 nucleotide sequence: TGTGCCAGCAGCCAAGATGCAGGGACCTACGAGCAGTACTTC. Translating gives CASSQDAGTYEQYF.

The V and J genes are TRBV30 and TRBJ1-3; no clear D gene. Germline assignment: CDR1 GTSNPN and CDR2 SVGIG (reference sequence). The V and J ends lost 1 base and 6 bases respectively, with 7 bases between them. CDR3 length: 12 residues. CDR3 region: CAWSGALNTIYF. CDR3 nucleotides: TGTGCCTGGAGTGGGGCCCTAAACACCATATATTTT.

Only one count was recorded for this clone. The V gene is TRBV3-1 (or the pseudogene TRBV3-2), the J gene TRBJ1-6; 7 bases agree with TRBD1. Germline CDR1 and CDR2: LGHDT and YNNKEL (reference sequence). This CDR3 region has 20 residues. Trimming cost V 2 bases and J 4 bases; bases outside gene matches: 17. The CDR3 loop is CASSQIPPRQGGVYNSPLHF. In nucleotides, the CDR3 is TGTGCCAGCAGCCAAATCCCCCCCCGACAGGGAGGTGTTTATAATTCACCCCTCCACTTT.

The CDR3 nucleotides read TGCGCCAGCAGCCAAGTGGTAAGGAGTGTGGTATCGGAGACCCAGTACTTC. Protein product: CASSQVVRSVVSETQYF. The V gene is TRBV4-1, the J gene TRBJ2-5; D is unresolved. The V end was cut by 1 base, the J end by 5 bases, with 20 bases between. The CDR3 runs to 17 residues. The germline CDR1 and CDR2 sequences are MGHRA and YSYEKL.

The gene calls are TRBV4-3 and TRBJ1-2; tentative D call: TRBD1 (5 bases). CDR3 length equals 15 residues. Trimming took 0 bases from V and 6 from J, leaving 14 bases between them. Germline CDR1 LGHNA, CDR2 YSLEER. This CDR3 is CASSQDGALVNGYTF. CDR3 nucleotide sequence: TGCGCCAGCAGCCAAGATGGGGCACTTGTAAATGGCTACACCTTC.